This TCR beta chain appears in the sequencing data of a study of shared clonotypes between healthy human individuals. Data came from immunoSEQ multiplex PCR; TCRdb stores just in-frame clones and leaves some out. Of 2 million to 2.5 million clones in the sample, 90% to 95% are singletons; the top ten hold around 0.37%. Healthy and HIV-negative, the adult donors had no recent acute infections or vaccinations. After removal of 7 bases from V and 2 bases from J, the junction contained 8 bases not matched to a gene. The length of the CDR3 is 15 residues. Germline values: CDR1 LNHNV, CDR2 YYDKDF (reference sequence).

The clonotype comes from a man between 18 and 29 years old in good health. Some clones in this sample may be carry-over from other donors' samples. Sequences were obtained from naive CD4+ T cells from PBMCs. The subset is: CD45RA+ positively selected. This chain links TRBV15 with TRBJ1-5, with 7 bases that match TRBD1. The CDR3: CATTPSGGRNQPQHF. The DNA of the CDR3 is TGTGCCACCACTCCTTCAGGGGGGCGCAATCAGCCCCAGCATTTT. Supplemented by reference TRBV15 and TRBJ1-5, the full variable domain reads DAMVIQNPRYQVTQFGKPVTLSCSQTLNHNVMYWYQQKSSQAPKLLFHYYDKDFNNEADTPDNFQSRRPNTSFCFLDIRSPGLGDTAMYLCATTPSGGRNQPQHFGDGTRLSIL.